A single sample is the source of the 16 T cell receptor beta chains below, sequenced in a study of cytomegalovirus exposure and HLA in healthy donors. PCR amplification relied on 60 Vbeta primers (plus 13 Jbeta primers). Sequenced by immunoSEQ multiplex PCR; TCRdb stores in-frame clones only, minus some. Here the sample spans about 180,000 clones, more than 65% being singletons. Specimen: PBMCs. The receptor source for this set is a woman between 45 and 60 years old in good health and CMV-seronegative.

The sample holds one count of this clone. The chain combines TRBV5-4 with TRBJ2-5; perhaps TRBD2 as D (6 bases). The CDR3 has 13 residues. Germline V gene sequence: CDR1 SGHNT, CDR2 YYREEE (reference sequence). With 4 bases removed from V and 4 bases from J, the gap between germline ends came to 11 bases. CDR3 protein: CASSSRDSETQYF. The DNA of the CDR3 is TGTGCCAGCAGCAGCCGGGACTCAGAGACCCAGTACTTC. Looking up the rest from reference TRBV5-4 and TRBJ2-5 gives the full variable domain: ETGVTQSPTHLIKTRGQQVTLRCSSQSGHNTVSWYQQALGQGPQFIFQYYREEENGRGNFPPRFSGLQFPNYSSELNVNALELDDSALYLCASSSRDSETQYFGPGTRLLVL.

This clone appeared once. This chain joins TRBV5-1 and TRBJ2-1, with 10 bases fitting TRBD2. This CDR3 is 15 amino acids long. With V trimmed by 1 base and J by 8 bases, 6 bases remained unmatched. The germline CDR1 and CDR2 sequences are SGHRS and YFSETQ. In DNA form, the CDR3 reads TGCGCCAGCAGCTTGTTTCTAGCGGGAGTCCATGAGCAGTTCTTC. Protein product: CASSLFLAGVHEQFF.

This clone was seen a handful of times. The V and J genes are TRBV15 and TRBJ1-6; D unresolved. CDR1 and CDR2 (germline): LNHNV, YYDKDF (reference sequence). The CDR3 consists of 13 residues. Trimming removed 1 base at V and 7 bases at J, with 5 bases between. CDR3 amino acids: CATSRVPNSPLHF. The CDR3 DNA is TGTGCCACCAGCAGAGTTCCGAATTCACCCCTCCACTTT.

The chain carries TRBV7-9 and TRBJ1-1; D remains ambiguous. Germline loops: CDR1 SEHNR, CDR2 FQNEAQ (reference sequence). Trimming took off 3 bases at V and 1 base at J, with 18 bases between the two ends. This CDR3 spans 17 amino acids. CDR3: CASSFHEVLTANTEAFF. CDR3 sequence (DNA): TGTGCCAGCAGCTTCCACGAGGTGCTGACGGCGAACACTGAAGCTTTCTTT.

The V gene is TRBV12-5, the J gene TRBJ2-2; 8 bases align to TRBD1. The CDR3 loop spans 13 amino acids. The germline gives CDR1 LGHNT, CDR2 FRNRAP. J was trimmed by 4 bases and V by 6 bases; bases with no gene match: 1. The CDR3 sequence is CASGTGGTGELFF. Written as DNA, the CDR3 is TGTGCTAGTGGCACAGGGGGCACCGGGGAGCTGTTTTTT. The full variable domain, completed using reference TRBV12-5 and TRBJ2-2, is DARVTQTPRHKVTEMGQEVTMRCQPILGHNTVFWYRQTMMQGLELLAYFRNRAPLDDSGMPKDRFSAEMPDATLATLKIQPSEPRDSAVYFCASGTGGTGELFFGEGSRLTVL.

V gene TRBV6-5 combines with J gene TRBJ1-1; 7 bases fit TRBD1. Per germline, CDR1 MNHEY and CDR2 SVGAGI. The V gene end was trimmed by 5 bases and the J gene end by 3 bases; junction bases not matched to a gene: 6. The length of the CDR3 is 14 residues. CDR3 nucleotide sequence: TGTGCCAGCAGTACATCACAGGGGTACACTGAAGCTTTCTTT. It is translated as CASSTSQGYTEAFF.

The chain has TRBV14 and TRBJ2-1, with a tentative D call TRBD2 (5 bases). Per germline, CDR1 SGHDN and CDR2 FVKESK. This CDR3 region has 14 residues. V shed 2 bases and J shed 3 bases, with 8 bases lying between them. CDR3 amino acids: CASSQFRGYNEQFF. In DNA form, the CDR3 reads TGTGCCAGCAGCCAATTCCGGGGCTACAATGAGCAGTTCTTC.

The V and J genes are TRBV27 and TRBJ1-5, with D unresolved. The CDR3 spans 14 residues. Per germline, CDR1 MNHEY and CDR2 SMNVEV (reference sequence). The V gene lost 3 bases and the J gene lost 3 bases, with 9 bases spanning the gap. The CDR3 protein is CASSFAADNQPQHF. CDR3 nucleotides: TGTGCCAGCAGTTTTGCGGCAGACAATCAGCCCCAGCATTTT.

The chain couples TRBV6-5 to TRBJ2-5; 7 nucleotides match TRBD1. The V segment lost 5 bases and the J segment 5 bases; nucleotides outside the gene matches: 11. The CDR3 runs 15 residues. Germline assignment: CDR1 MNHEY and CDR2 SVGAGI. CDR3 sequence reads: CASSPRQGHVETQYF. DNA for the CDR3: TGTGCCAGCAGTCCCCGACAGGGCCACGTGGAGACCCAGTACTTC.

The CDR3 DNA is TGTGCCAGCAGCTTCGCTACCTACGAGCAGTACTTC. It is translated as CASSFATYEQYF. The V and J genes are TRBV7-9 and TRBJ2-7; D gene uncertain. Between the trimmed V and J ends, which lost 3 bases and 2 bases, there was a span of 5 bases. CDR1 SEHNR and CDR2 FQNEAQ come from the germline V gene (reference sequence). CDR3 length: 12 amino acids.

The gene calls are TRBV28 and TRBJ2-5, with TRBD1 matching 7 bases. CDR1 and CDR2 (germline): MDHEN, SYDVKM. Trimming took 2 bases from V and 5 from J; bases not matched to a gene: 5. This CDR3 is built from 14 residues. CDR3 nucleotides: TGTGCCAGCAGTTTAAGGGGGCGCGAGGAGACCCAGTACTTC. Its translation: CASSLRGREETQYF.

The V gene is TRBV9, the J gene TRBJ2-5; 7 nucleotides match TRBD1. The CDR3 totals 15 residues. Losses at the gene ends were 1 base for V and 5 bases for J; bases not matched to a gene: 8. Germline values: CDR1 SGDLS, CDR2 YYNGEE. CDR3 sequence reads: CASSVHRGLGETQYF. CDR3 in DNA: TGTGCCAGCAGCGTACACAGGGGCCTCGGGGAGACCCAGTACTTC.

The chain uses TRBV13 and TRBJ1-1; D unresolved. Trimming shortened V by 5 bases and J by 3 bases, and 10 bases separated the two germline ends. There are 13 residues in the CDR3. CDR1 PRHDT and CDR2 FYEKMQ come from the germline V gene (reference sequence). In DNA, the CDR3 is TGTGCCAGCAGCCCCCTTTCGGACACTGAAGCTTTCTTT. Translated: CASSPLSDTEAFF.

This clone was detected once. The chain recombines TRBV21-1 with TRBJ2-7; TRBD1, the table's D call, lacks a check against the DNA. TRBV21-1 is a listed pseudogene. The CDR3 sequence is 14 residues long. This chain's CDR3 is CASSRGQCSYEQYF. CDR3 in DNA: TGTGCCAGCAGCAGGGGACAGTGCTCCTACGAGCAGTACTTC.

J is TRBJ2-1 and V is TRBV7-2; the match to TRBD1 covers 9 bases. Germline V lookup: CDR1 SGHTA, CDR2 FQGNSA. The CDR3 contains 14 residues. V lost 5 bases, J lost 8 bases, and 7 bases stayed unmatched. The CDR3 bases are TGTGCCAGCAGCCCCGACAGGGGGGACTATGAGCAGTTCTTC. This gives the protein CASSPDRGDYEQFF. The variable domain in full, completed from reference TRBV7-2 and TRBJ2-1, reads GAGVSQSPSNKVTEKGKDVELRCDPISGHTALYWYRQSLGQGLEFLIYFQGNSAPDKSGLPSDRFSAERTGGSVSTLTIQRTQQEDSAVYLCASSPDRGDYEQFFGPGTRLTVL.

V is TRBV6-5 and J is TRBJ1-1; 10 bases agree with TRBD1. CDR3 length: 14 amino acids. Losses at the gene ends were 6 bases for V and 2 bases for J; bases not matched to a gene: 3. CDR1 is MNHEY, CDR2 SVGAGI, per germline. CDR3 loop: CASSRDRGNTEAFF. CDR3 bases: TGTGCCAGCAGCAGGGACAGGGGAAACACTGAAGCTTTCTTT.